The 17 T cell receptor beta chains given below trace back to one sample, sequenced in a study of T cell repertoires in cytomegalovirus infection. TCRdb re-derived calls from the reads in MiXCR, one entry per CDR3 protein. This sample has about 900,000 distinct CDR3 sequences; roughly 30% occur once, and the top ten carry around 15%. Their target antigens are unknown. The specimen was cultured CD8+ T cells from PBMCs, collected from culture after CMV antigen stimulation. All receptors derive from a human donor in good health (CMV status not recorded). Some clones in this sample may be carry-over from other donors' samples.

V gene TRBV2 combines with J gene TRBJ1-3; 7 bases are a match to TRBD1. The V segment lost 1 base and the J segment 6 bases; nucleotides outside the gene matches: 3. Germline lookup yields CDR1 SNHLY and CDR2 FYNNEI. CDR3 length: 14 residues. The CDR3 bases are TGTGCCAGCAGTGAAGGACAGGGAAAAAACACCATATATTTT. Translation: CASSEGQGKNTIYF.

CDR3 nucleotide sequence: TGTGCCAGCAGTGAAGGAGGACTAGTCTACGAGCAGTACTTC. Amino acid sequence: CASSEGGLVYEQYF. This chain uses TRBV6-1 with TRBJ2-7; 7 nucleotides match TRBD2. The CDR3 is made up of 14 amino acids. Germline CDR1 and CDR2: MNHNS and SASEGT. The V and J ends lost 1 base and 3 bases, in that order; junction bases with no gene match: 3.

CDR3 sequence reads: CASSQESVLGVADTQYF. The CDR3 DNA reads as TGTGCCAGCAGCCAAGAATCGGTCCTAGGTGTTGCAGATACGCAGTATTTT. This chain uses TRBV14 with TRBJ2-3; no clear D. The CDR3 sequence is 17 residues long. Germline V lookup: CDR1 SGHDN, CDR2 FVKESK. Trimming removed 0 bases at V and 4 bases at J, with 17 bases between.

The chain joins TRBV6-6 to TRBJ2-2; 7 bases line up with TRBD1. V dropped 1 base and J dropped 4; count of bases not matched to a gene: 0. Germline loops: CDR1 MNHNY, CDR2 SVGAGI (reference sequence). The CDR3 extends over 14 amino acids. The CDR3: CASSYWTGTGELFF. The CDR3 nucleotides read TGTGCCAGCAGTTACTGGACAGGCACCGGGGAGCTGTTTTTT.

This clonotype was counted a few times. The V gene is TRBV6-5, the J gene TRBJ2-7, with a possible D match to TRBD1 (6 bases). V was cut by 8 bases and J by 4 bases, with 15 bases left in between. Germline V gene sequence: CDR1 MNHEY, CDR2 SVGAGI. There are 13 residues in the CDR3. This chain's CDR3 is CASHQGQLYEQYF. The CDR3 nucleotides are TGTGCCAGCCATCAAGGACAGCTTTACGAGCAGTACTTC.

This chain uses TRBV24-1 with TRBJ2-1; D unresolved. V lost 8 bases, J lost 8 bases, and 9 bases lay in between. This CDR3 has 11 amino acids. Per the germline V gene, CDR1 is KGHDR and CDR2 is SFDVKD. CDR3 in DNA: TGTGCCACCACGAGCCGGGATGAGCAGTTCTTC. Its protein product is CATTSRDEQFF.

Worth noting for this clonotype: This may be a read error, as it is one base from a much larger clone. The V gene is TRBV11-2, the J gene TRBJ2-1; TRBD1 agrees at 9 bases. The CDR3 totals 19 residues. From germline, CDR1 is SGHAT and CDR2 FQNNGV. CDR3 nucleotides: TGTGTCAGCAGCGGGGACAGGGCAGGGGGGGGTTCGAAGTACAATGAGCAGTTCTTC. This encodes CVSSGDRAGGGSKYNEQFF.

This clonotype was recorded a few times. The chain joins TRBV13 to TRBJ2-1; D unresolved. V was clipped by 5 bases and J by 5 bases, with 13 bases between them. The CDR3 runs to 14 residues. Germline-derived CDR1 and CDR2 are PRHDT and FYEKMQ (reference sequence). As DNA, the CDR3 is TGTGCCAGCAGCCCCTCTAGACCCGACAATGAGCAGTTCTTC. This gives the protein CASSPSRPDNEQFF.

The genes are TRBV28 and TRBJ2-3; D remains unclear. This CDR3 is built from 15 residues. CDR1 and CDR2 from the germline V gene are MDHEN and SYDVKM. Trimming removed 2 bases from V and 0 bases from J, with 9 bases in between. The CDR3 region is CASSLGALSTDTQYF. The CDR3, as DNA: TGTGCCAGCAGTTTAGGTGCTCTTAGCACAGATACGCAGTATTTT.

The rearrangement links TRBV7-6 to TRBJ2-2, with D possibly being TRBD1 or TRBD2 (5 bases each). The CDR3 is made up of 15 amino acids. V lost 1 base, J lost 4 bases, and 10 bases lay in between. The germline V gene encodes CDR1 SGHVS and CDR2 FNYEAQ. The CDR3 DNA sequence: TGTGCCAGCAGCTTAGATCTGGGGACCACCGGGGAGCTGTTTTTT. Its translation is CASSLDLGTTGELFF.

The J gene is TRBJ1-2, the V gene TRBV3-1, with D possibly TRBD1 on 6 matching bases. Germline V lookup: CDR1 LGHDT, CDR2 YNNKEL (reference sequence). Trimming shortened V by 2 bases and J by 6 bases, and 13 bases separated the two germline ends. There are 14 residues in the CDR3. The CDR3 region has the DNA TGTGCCAGCAGCCAATCCAGGGGAATGGATGGCTACACCTTC. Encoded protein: CASSQSRGMDGYTF.

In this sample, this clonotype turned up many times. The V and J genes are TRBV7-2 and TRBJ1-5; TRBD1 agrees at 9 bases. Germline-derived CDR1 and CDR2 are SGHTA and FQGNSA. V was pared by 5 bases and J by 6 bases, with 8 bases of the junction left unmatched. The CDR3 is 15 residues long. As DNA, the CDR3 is TGTGCCAGCAGCGAGTGGACAGGGGCGGGTCAGCCCCAGCATTTT. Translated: CASSEWTGAGQPQHF.

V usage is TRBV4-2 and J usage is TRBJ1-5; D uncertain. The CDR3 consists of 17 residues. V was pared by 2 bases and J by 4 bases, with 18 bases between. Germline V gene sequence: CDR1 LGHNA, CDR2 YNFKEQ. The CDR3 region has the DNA TGTGCCAGCAGCCAATGGCCCGCAACGGAACCTAATCAGCCCCAGCATTTT. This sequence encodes CASSQWPATEPNQPQHF.

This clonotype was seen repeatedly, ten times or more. The CDR3 DNA follows: TGTGCCAGCAGCGGAGTTACAGACCCTAGCACAGATACGCAGTATTTT. This translates into CASSGVTDPSTDTQYF. The J gene is TRBJ2-3, the V gene TRBV7-6; D not certain. CDR1 is SGHVS and CDR2 is FNYEAQ in the germline V gene. Trimming cost V 5 bases and J 0 bases, with 15 bases left between them. The CDR3 totals 16 residues.

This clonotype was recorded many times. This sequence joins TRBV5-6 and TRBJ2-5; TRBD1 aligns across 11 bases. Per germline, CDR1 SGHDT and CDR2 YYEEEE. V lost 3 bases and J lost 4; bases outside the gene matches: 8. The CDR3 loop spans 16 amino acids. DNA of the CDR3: TGTGCCAGCAGCTCTCTCCGGGACAGGGGGGGAGAGACCCAGTACTTC. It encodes CASSSLRDRGGETQYF. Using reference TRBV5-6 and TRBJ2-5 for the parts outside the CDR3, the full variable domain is DAGVTQSPTHLIKTRGQQVTLRCSPKSGHDTVSWYQQALGQGPQFIFQYYEEEERQRGNFPDRFSGHQFPNYSSELNVNALLLGDSALYLCASSSLRDRGGETQYFGPGTRLLVL.

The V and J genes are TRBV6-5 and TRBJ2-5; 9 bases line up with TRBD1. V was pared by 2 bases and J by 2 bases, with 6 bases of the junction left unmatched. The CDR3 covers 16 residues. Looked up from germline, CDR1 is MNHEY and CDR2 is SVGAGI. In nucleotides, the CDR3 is TGTGCCAGCAGTTACCCGAGTGGACAGGGGCAAGAGACCCAGTACTTC. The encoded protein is CASSYPSGQGQETQYF.

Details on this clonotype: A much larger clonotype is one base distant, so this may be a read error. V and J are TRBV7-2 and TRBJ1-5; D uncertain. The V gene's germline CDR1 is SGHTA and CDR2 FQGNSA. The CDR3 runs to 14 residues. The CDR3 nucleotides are TGTGTCAGGCACCACCGCAATCCCTATCAGCCCCAGCATTTT. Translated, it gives CVRHHRNPYQPQHF.